This note documents a single T cell receptor beta chain sequence. This clone's antigen is unknown. The DNA ends 3 residues before the CDR3 does, and the rest of the CDR3 is filled in from the germline J gene. In the germline V gene, CDR1 corresponds to KGHSH and CDR2 to LQKENI. From the cysteine through the phenylalanine, the CDR3 covers 13 amino acids. Only the CDR3 bases that were read are kept: 30 of them, in frame from base 1. The immunoSEQ assay was used to perform TCR beta chain deep sequencing. From the authors' description of their analysis: Only productive TCR beta rearrangements went into calculating clonotype frequencies. This is the immuneACCESS table as TCRdb keeps it, with only in-frame sequences that have V and J called. A part of the clones is gone; compared with another copy, unresolved V genes explain less than half, and the rest is unexplained. V and J calls and clone size come straight from that table; D and trimming were deduced from the DNA. This sample's clone table shows 20,000 to 30,000 clones. The top ten constitute about 2% of the sample.

This sample was taken from a study of TET2 disruption in CD19-targeted CAR T cells (dated by TCRdb to the late 2010s). Study-level background: The number of samples was determined by the original clinical trial design and by which samples were available, and no additional inclusion criteria were applied. Overall results and qualifications from the work: The conclusions about the patient's CAR T cells were based on extensive analysis of only one subject.

The label giving this sample's treatment or condition can be read as: autologous CTL019 cells: CD19 CAR with 4-1BB and CD3 zeta domains. The CD19 CAR incorporated TCR zeta and 4-1BB costimulatory signaling domains. Leukapheresis was used to collect the T cells for CTL019 manufacturing from peripheral blood. The DNeasy Blood and Tissue Kit was used to extract genomic DNA from pre-infusion T cells, peripheral blood, or sorted post-infusion T cells. The sample consisted of CD8- CAR+ T cells sorted from cultured blood T cells, taken for CD19 CAR T cell therapy. In light of the paper, this sample's cell subset or site label describes: CD8-negative CAR-positive T cells from the infusion product. The chain employs TRBV18 and TRBJ1-2; the D gene is not confidently resolved. The source of this sequence is a man between 65 and 80 years old with chronic lymphocytic leukemia. The CDR3 bases that were read are TGTGCCAGCTCACCAGCAGGTTCCTACGAC. Its protein reads: CASSPAGSYD. The full CDR3 protein reads CASSPAGSYDYTF. Reference TRBV18 and TRBJ1-2 genes cover what lies past the CDR3, so the full variable domain is NAGVMQNPRHLVRRRGQEARLRCSPMKGHSHVYWYRQLPEEGLKFMVYLQKENIIDESGMPKERFSAEFPKEGPSILRIQQVVRGDSAAYFCASSPAGSYDYTFGSGTRLTVV.